This note documents a single T cell receptor (beta chain) sequence. Profiling relied on immunoSEQ multiplex PCR, and the TCRdb table lists in-frame clones only, not all of them. The sample holds about 130,000 clones, 84% seen once. Germline V CDR1 and CDR2: SGHAT, FQNNGV. V was shortened by 1 base and J by 8 bases, with 11 bases between the two germline ends. CDR3 length equals 13 residues. This sample is part of a study of blood T cell repertoires in COVID-19. In the study overall: In each case, the material was cDNA or gDNA derived from T cells, B-cell-depleted T cells, or PBMCs.

The sequence came from a human donor in a cohort sampled during active COVID-19. The sample was peripheral blood. J is TRBJ1-2 and V is TRBV11-2, with D hard to call. The CDR3 sequence is CASSLGGGIGYTF. The CDR3 DNA follows: TGTGCCAGCAGCTTAGGGGGAGGGATAGGCTACACCTTC.